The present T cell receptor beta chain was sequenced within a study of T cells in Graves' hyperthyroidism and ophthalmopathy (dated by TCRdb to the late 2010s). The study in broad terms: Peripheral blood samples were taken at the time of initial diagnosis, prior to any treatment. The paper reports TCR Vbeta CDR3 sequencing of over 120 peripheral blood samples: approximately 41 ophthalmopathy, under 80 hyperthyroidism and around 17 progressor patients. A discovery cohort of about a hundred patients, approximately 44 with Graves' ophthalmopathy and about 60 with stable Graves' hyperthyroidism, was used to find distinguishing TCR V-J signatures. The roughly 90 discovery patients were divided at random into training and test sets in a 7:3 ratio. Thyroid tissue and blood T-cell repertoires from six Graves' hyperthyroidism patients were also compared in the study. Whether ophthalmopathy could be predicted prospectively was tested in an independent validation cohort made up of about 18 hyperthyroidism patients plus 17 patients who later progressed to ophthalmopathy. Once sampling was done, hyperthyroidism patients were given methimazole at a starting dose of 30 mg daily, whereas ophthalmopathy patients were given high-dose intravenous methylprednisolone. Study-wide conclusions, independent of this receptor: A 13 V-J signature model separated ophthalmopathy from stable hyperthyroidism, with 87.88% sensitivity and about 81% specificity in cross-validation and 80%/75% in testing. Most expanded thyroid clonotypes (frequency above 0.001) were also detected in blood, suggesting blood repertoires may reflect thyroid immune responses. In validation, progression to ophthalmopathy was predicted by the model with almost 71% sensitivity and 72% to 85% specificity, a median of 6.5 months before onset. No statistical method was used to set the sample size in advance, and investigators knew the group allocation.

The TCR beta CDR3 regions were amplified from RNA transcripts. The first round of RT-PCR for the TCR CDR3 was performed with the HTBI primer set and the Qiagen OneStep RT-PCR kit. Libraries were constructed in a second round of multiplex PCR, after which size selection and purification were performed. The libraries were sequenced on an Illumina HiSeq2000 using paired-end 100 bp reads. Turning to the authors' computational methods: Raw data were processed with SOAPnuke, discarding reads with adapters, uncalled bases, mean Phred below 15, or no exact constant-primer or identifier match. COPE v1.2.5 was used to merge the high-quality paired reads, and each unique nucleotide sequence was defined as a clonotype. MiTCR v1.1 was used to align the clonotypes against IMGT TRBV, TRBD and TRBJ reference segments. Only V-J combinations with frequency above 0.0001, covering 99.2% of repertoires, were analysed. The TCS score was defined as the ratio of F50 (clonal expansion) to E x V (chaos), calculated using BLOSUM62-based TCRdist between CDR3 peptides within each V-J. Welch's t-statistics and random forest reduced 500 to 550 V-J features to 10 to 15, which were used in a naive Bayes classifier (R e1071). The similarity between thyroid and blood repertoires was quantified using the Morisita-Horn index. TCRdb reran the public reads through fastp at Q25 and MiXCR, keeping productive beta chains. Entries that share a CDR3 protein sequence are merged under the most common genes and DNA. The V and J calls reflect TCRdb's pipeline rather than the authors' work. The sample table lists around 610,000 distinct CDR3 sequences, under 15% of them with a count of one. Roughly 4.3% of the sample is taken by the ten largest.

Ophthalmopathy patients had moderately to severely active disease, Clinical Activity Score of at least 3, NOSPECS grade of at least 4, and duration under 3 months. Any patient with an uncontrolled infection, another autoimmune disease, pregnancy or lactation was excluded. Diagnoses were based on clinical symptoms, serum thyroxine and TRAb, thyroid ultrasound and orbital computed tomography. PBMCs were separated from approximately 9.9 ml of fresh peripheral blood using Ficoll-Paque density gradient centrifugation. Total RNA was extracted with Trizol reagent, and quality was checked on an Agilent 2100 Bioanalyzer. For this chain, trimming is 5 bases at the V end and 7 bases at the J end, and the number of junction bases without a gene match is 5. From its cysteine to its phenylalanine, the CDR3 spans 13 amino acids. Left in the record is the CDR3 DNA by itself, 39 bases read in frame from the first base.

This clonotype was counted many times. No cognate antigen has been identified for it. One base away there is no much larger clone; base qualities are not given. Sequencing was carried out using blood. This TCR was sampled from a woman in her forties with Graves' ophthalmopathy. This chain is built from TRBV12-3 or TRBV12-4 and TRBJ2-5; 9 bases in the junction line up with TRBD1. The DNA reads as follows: TGTGCCAGCAGTGGGACAGGGAAGGGGACCCAGTACTTC. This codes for CASSGTGKGTQYF.